This is a list of T cell receptor beta chains from one sample in a study of neoadjuvant anti-PD-1 for oral cavity cancer. The protocol was immunoSEQ multiplex PCR, while the TCRdb copy is restricted to in-frame clones and leaves out a portion. The data hold about 14,000 clones, with 60% to 70% observed a single time. Source: PBMCs, taken before nivolumab (anti-PD-1) treatment. Source of these receptors: a person aged 40 to 85 with oral cavity squamous cell carcinoma. The CDR3 runs from the conserved cysteine through the conserved F or W. A D gene is named only where the DNA matches it firmly. Size values are once, few and many counts, or a class for expanded clones, and some rows have none.

J | V | size | D | DNA | CDR3
TRBJ2-3 | TRBV7-3 | - | - | TGTGCCAGCAGCCTCGGGAGGCTGGGGGGCACCACAGATACGCAGTATTTT | CASSLGRLGGTTDTQYF
TRBJ1-3 | TRBV5-6 | - | TRBD1 | TGTGCCAGCAGCATTTACCGGGACAGGGCTACATTCTCTGGAAACACCATATATTTT | CASSIYRDRATFSGNTIYF
TRBJ2-7 | TRBV14 | - | - | TGTGCCAGCAGCCACCAAGAATACTTCTACGAGCAGTACTTC | CASSHQEYFYEQYF
TRBJ2-1 | TRBV12-5 | - | TRBD1 | TGTGCTAGTGGTTTGGTACCCGGAAGGAGAACAGGGGTCTACAATGAGCAGTTCTTC | CASGLVPGRRTGVYNEQFF
TRBJ1-1 | TRBV7-9 | few | - | TGTGCCAGCAGCTTAGCGGGCCAGTGGACTGAAGCTTTCTTT | CASSLAGQWTEAFF
TRBJ2-1 | TRBV6-1 | - | - | TGTGCCAGCAGTGCTACGACGGGGACGTCGAATGAGCAGTTCTTC | CASSATTGTSNEQFF
TRBJ1-2 | TRBV27 | - | TRBD1 | TGTGCCAGCAGTCTTGATAGGGACAGTAACTATGGCTACACCTTC | CASSLDRDSNYGYTF
TRBJ1-1 | TRBV4-1 | - | - | TGCGCCAGCAGCCAAGATGCAGGGGAGGGCACTGAAGCTTTCTTT | CASSQDAGEGTEAFF
TRBJ2-7 | TRBV19 | - | - | TGTGCCAGTAGTTCCCAAAGGATCGAGCAGTACTTC | CASSSQRIEQYF
TRBJ1-2 | TRBV14 | - | - | TGTGCCAGCAGCCTAGAAACAAGAACGAGGCCCACCTTC | CASSLETRTRPTF